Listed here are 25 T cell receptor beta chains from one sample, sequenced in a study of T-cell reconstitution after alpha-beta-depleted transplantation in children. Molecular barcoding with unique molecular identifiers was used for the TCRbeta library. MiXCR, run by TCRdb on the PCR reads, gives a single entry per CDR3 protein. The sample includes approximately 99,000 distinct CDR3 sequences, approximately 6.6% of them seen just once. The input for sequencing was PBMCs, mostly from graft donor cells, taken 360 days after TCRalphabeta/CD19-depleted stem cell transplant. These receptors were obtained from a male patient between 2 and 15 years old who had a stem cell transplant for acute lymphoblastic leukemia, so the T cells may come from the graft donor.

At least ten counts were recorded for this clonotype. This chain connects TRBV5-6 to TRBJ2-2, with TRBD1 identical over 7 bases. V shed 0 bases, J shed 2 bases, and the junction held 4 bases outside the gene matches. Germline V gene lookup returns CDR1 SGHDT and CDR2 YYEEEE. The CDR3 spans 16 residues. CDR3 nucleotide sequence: TGTGCCAGCAGCTTGGTCCAGGGGGTAAACACCGGGGAGCTGTTTTTT. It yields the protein CASSLVQGVNTGELFF.

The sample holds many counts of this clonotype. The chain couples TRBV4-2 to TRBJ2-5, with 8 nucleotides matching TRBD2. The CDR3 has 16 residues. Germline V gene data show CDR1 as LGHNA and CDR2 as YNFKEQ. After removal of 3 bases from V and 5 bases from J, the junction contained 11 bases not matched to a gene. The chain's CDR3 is CASSHSERESVETQYF. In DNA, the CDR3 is TGTGCCAGCAGCCATTCGGAGCGGGAGTCGGTGGAGACCCAGTACTTC.

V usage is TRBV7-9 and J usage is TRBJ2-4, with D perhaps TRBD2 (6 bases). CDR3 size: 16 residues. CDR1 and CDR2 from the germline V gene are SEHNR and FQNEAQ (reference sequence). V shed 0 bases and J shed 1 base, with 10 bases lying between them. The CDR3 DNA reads TGTGCCAGCAGCTTAGCGGGAGGTCTGGCCAAAAACATTCAGTACTTC. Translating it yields CASSLAGGLAKNIQYF.

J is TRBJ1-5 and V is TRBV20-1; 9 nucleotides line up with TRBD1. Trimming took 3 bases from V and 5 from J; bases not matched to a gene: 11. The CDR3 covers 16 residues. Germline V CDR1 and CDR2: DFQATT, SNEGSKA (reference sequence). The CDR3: CSARDRGLIRHQPQHF. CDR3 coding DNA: TGCAGTGCTAGGGACAGGGGCCTCATCAGACATCAGCCCCAGCATTTT.

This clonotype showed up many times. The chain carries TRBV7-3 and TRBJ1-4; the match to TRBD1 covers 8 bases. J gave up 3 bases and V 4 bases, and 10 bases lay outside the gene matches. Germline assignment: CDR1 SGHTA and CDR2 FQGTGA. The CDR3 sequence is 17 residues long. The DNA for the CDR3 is TGTGCCAGCAGCTGGACAGGGAGCGGAGGTCCTAATGAAAAACTGTTTTTT. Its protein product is CASSWTGSGGPNEKLFF. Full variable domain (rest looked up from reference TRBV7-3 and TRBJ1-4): GAGVSQTPSNKVTEKGKYVELRCDPISGHTALYWYRQSLGQGPEFLIYFQGTGAADDSGLPNDRFFAVRPEGSVSTLKIQRTERGDSAVYLCASSWTGSGGPNEKLFFGSGTQLSVL.

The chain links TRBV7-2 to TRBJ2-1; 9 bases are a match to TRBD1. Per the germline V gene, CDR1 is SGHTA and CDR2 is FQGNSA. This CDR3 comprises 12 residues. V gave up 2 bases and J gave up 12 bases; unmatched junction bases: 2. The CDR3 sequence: CASSLLDRGQFF. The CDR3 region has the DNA TGTGCCAGCAGCTTATTGGACAGGGGGCAGTTCTTC.

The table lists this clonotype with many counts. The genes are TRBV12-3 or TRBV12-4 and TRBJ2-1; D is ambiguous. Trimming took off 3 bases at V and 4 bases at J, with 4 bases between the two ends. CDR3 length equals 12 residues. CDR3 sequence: CASSFRYNEQFF. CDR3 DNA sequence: TGTGCCAGCAGTTTCCGATACAATGAGCAGTTCTTC.

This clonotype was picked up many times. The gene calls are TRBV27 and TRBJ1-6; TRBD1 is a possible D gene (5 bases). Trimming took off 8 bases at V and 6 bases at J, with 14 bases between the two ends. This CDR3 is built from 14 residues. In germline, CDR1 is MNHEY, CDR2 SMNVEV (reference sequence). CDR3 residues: CASQGRPFNSPLHF. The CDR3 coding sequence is TGTGCCAGCCAGGGACGGCCGTTTAATTCACCCCTCCACTTT.

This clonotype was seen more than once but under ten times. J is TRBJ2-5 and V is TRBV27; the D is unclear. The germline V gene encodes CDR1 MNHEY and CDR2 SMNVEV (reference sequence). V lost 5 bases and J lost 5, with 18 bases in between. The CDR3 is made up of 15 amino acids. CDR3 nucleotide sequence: TGTGCCAGCAGTCCCGAGACGGAATCGGGTGAGACCCAGTACTTC. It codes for CASSPETESGETQYF.

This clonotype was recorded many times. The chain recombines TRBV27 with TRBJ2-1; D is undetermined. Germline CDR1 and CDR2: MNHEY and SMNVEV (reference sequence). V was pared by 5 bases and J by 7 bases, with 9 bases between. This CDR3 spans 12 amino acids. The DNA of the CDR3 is TGTGCCAGCAGTCCTACGAGGAATGAGCAGTTCTTC. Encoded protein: CASSPTRNEQFF.

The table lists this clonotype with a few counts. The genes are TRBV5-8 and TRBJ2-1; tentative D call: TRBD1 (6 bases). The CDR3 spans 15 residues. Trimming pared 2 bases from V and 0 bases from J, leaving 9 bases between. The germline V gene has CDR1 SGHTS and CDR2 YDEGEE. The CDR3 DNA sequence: TGTGCCAGCAGCTTCGGACAGAGCTCCTACAATGAGCAGTTCTTC. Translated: CASSFGQSSYNEQFF.

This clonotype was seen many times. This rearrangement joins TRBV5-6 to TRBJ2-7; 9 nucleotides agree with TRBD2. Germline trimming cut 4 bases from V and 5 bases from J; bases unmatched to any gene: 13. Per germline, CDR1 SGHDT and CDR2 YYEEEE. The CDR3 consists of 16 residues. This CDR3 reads CASSAGLAPLVDEQYF. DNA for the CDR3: TGTGCCAGCAGCGCTGGACTAGCGCCCTTAGTAGACGAGCAGTACTTC.

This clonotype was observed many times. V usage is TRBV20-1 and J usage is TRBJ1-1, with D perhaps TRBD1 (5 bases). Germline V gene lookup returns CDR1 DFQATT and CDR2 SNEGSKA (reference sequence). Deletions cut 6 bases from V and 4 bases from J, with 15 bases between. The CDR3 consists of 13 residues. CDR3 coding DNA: TGCAGTGCGGTCAGGGCTCTGAGCACTGAAGCTTTCTTT. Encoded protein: CSAVRALSTEAFF.

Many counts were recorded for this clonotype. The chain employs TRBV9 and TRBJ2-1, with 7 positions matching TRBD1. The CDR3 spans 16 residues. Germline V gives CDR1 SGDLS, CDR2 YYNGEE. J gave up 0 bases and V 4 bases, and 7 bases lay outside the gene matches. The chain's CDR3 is CASSSKDRSSYNEQFF. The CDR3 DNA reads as TGTGCCAGCAGCTCAAAGGACAGGAGCTCCTACAATGAGCAGTTCTTC.

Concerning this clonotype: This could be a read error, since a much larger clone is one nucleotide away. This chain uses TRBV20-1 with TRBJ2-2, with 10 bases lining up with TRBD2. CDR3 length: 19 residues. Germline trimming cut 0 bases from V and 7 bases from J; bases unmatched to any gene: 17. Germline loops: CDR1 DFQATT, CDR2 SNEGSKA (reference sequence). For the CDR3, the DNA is TGCAGTGCTAGAGATTGGACATTGAGCGGGAGGGTCTTTGGCGGGGAGCTGTTTTTT. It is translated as CSARDWTLSGRVFGGELFF.

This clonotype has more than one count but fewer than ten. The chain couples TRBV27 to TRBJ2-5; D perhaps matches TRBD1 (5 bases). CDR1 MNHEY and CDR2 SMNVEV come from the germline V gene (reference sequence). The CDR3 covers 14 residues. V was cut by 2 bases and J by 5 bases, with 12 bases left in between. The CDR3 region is CASSLGRPGETQYF. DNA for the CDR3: TGTGCCAGCAGTTTAGGCAGGCCAGGGGAGACCCAGTACTTC.

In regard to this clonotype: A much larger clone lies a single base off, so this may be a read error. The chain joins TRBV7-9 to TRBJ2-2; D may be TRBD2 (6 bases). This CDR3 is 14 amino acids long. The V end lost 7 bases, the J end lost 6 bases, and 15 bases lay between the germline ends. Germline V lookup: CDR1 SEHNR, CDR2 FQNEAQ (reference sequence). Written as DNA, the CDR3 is TGTGCCAGCATAGGGGAGGAATTCGCCGGGGAGCTGTTTTTT. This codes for CASIGEEFAGELFF. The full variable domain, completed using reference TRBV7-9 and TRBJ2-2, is DTGVSQNPRHKITKRGQNVTFRCDPISEHNRLYWYRQTLGQGPEFLTYFQNEAQLEKSRLLSDRFSAERPKGSFSTLEIQRTEQGDSAMYLCASIGEEFAGELFFGEGSRLTVL.

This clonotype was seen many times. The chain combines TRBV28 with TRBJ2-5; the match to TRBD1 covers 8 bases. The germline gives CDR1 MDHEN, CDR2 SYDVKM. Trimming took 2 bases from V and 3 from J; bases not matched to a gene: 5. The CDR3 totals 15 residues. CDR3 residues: CASSLLVDREETQYF. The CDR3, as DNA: TGTGCCAGCAGTTTACTGGTGGACAGGGAAGAGACCCAGTACTTC. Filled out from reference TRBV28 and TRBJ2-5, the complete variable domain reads DVKVTQSSRYLVKRTGEKVFLECVQDMDHENMFWYRQDPGLGLRLIYFSYDVKMKEKGDIPEGYSVSREKKERFSLILESASTNQTSMYLCASSLLVDREETQYFGPGTRLLVL.

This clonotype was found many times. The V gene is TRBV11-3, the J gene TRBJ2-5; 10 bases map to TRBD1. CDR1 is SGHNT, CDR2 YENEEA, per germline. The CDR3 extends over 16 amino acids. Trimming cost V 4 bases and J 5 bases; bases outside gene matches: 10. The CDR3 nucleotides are TGTGCCAGCAGCTCCTCCGGGACAGGGGTGATGGAGACCCAGTACTTC. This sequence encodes CASSSSGTGVMETQYF.

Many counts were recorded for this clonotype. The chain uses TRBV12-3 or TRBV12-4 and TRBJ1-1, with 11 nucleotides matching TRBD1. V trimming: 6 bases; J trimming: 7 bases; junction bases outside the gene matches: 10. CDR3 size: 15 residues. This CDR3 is CASSPRTGGEIEAFF. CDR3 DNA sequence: TGTGCCAGCAGCCCCCGGACAGGGGGCGAAATTGAAGCTTTCTTT.

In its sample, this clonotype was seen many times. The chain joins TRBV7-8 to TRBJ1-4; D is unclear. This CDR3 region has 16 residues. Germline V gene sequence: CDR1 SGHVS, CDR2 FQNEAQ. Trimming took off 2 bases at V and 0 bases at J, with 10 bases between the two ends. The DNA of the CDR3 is TGTGCCAGCAGCTTATCCCAGCTGGCAACTAATGAAAAACTGTTTTTT. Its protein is CASSLSQLATNEKLFF.

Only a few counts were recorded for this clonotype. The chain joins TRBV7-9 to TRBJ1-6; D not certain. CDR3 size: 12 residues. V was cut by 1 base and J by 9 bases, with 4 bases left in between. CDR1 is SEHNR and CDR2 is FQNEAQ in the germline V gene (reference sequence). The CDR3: CASSLEFSPLHF. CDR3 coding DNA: TGTGCCAGCAGCTTAGAGTTTTCACCCCTCCACTTT.

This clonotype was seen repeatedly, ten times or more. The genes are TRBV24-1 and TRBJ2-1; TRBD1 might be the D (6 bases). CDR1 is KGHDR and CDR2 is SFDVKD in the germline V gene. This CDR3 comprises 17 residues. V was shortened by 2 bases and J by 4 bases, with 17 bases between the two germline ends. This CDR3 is CATSDSRRGRVYNEQFF. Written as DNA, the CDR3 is TGTGCCACCAGTGATTCCCGCAGGGGACGAGTGTACAATGAGCAGTTCTTC.

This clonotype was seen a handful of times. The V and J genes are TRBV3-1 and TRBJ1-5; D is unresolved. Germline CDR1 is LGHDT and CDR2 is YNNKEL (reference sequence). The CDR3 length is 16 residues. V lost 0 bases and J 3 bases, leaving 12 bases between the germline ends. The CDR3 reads CASSQDIGRNNQPQHF. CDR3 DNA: TGTGCCAGCAGCCAAGATATCGGACGGAACAATCAGCCCCAGCATTTT.

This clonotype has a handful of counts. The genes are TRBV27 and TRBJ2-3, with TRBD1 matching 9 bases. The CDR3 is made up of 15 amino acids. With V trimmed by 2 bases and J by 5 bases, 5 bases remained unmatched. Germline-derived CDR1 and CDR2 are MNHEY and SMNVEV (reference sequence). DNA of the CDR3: TGTGCCAGCAGTTTAAGGGACAGGGTACAAGATACGCAGTATTTT. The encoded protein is CASSLRDRVQDTQYF.